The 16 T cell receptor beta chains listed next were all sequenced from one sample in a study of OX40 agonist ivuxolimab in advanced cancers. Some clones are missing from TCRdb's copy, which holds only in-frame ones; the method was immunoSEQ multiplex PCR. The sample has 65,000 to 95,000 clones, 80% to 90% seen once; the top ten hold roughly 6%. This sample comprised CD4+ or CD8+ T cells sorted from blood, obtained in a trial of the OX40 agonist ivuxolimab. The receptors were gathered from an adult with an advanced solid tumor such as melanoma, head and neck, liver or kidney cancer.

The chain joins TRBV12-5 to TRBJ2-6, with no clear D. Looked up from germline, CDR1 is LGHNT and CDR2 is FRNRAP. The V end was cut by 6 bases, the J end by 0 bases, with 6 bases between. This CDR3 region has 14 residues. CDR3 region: CASGPSSGANVLTF. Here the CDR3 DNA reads TGTGCTAGTGGACCAAGCTCTGGGGCCAACGTCCTGACTTTC.

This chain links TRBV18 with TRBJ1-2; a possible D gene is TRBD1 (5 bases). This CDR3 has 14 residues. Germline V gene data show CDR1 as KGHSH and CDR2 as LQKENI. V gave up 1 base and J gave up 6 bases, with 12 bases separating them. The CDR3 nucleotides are TGTGCCAGCTCACCACTGTCAGGGATCGATGGCTACACCTTC. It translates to CASSPLSGIDGYTF. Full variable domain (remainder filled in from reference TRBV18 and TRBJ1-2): NAGVMQNPRHLVRRRGQEARLRCSPMKGHSHVYWYRQLPEEGLKFMVYLQKENIIDESGMPKERFSAEFPKEGPSILRIQQVVRGDSAAYFCASSPLSGIDGYTFGSGTRLTVV.

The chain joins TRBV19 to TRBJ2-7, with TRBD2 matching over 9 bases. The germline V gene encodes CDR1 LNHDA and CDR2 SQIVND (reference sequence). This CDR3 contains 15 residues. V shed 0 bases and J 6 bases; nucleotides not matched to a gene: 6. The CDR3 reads CASSIEAGGPIEQYF. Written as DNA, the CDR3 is TGTGCCAGTAGTATAGAGGCGGGAGGGCCAATCGAGCAGTACTTC.

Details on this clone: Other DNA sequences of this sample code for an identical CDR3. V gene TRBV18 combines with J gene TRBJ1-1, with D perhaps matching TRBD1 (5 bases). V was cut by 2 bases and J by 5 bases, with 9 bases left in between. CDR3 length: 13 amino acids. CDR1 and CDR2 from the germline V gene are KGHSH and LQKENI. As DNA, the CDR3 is TGTGCCAGCTCACCAAAAGGGGAGACTGAAGCTTTCTTT. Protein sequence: CASSPKGETEAFF.

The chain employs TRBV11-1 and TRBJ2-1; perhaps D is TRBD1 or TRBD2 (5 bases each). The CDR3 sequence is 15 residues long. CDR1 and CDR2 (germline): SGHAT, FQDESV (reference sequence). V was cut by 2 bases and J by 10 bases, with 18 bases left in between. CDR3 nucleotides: TGTGCCAGCAGCTTACCCCGTATCAGGGACCGGGAGCAGTTCTTC. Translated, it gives CASSLPRIRDREQFF.

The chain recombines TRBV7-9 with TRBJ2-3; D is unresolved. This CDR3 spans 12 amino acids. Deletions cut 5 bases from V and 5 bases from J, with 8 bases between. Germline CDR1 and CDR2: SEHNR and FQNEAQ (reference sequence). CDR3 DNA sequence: TGTGCCAGCAGCGGCCAGAAAGATACGCAGTATTTT. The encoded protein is CASSGQKDTQYF.

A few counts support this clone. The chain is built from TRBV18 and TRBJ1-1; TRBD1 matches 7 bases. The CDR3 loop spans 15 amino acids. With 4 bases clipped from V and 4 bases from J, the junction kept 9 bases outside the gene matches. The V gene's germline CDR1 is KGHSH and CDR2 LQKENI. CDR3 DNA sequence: TGTGCCAGCTCACAAGAGACAGGGATGTTCACTGAAGCTTTCTTT. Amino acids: CASSQETGMFTEAFF.

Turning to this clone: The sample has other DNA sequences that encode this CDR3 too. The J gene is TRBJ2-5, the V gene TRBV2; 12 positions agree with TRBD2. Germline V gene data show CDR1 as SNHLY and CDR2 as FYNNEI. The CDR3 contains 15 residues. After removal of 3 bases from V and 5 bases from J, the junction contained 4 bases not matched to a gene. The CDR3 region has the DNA TGTGCCAGCAGTGATGGGCTAGCGGGAGGGGAGACCCAGTACTTC. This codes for CASSDGLAGGETQYF.

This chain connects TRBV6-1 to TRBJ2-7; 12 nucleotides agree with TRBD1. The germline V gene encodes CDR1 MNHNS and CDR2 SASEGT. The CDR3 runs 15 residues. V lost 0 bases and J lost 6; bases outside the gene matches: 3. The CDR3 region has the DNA TGTGCCAGCAGTGAAGCCGGGACAGGGGGCGGCGAGCAGTACTTC. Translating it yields CASSEAGTGGGEQYF.

CDR3 DNA sequence: TGTGCCAGCAGCCCGGATGTGGACGAGCAGTACTTC. Translated, it gives CASSPDVDEQYF. The V and J genes are TRBV11-2 and TRBJ2-7; D is unresolved. Germline CDR1 SGHAT, CDR2 FQNNGV. The CDR3 is 12 amino acids. Trimming removed 5 bases at V and 5 bases at J, with 10 bases between.

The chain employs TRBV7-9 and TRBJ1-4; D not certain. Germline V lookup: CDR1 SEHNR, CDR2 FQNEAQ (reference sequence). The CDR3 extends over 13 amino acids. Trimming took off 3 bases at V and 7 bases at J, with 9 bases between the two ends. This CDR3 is CASSFEWAEKLFF. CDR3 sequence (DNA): TGTGCCAGCAGCTTCGAGTGGGCTGAAAAACTGTTTTTT.

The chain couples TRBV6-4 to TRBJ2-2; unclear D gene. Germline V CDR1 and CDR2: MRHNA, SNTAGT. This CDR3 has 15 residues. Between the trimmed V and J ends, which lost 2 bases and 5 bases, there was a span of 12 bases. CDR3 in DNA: TGTGCCAGCAGTGACCGGAAGCCCAAGACCGGGGAGCTGTTTTTT. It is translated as CASSDRKPKTGELFF.

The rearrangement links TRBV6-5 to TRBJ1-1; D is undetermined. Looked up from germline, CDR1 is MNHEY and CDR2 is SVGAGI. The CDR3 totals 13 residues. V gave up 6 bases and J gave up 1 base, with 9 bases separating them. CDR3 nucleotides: TGTGCCAGCAGGCAAGGGAGGAACACTGAAGCTTTCTTT. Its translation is CASRQGRNTEAFF.

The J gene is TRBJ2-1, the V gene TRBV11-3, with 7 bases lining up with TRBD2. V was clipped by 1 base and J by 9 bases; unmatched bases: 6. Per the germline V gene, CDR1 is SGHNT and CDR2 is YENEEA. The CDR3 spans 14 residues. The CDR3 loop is CASSLGRTSGEQFF. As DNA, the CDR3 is TGTGCCAGCAGCTTAGGGAGGACTAGTGGTGAGCAGTTCTTC.

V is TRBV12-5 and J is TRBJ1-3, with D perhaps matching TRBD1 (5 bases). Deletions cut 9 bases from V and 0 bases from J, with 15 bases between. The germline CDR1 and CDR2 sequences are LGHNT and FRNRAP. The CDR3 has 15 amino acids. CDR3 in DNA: TGTGCTAGCCGGTCGGGGCGGCTCTCTGGAAACACCATATATTTT. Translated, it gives CASRSGRLSGNTIYF.

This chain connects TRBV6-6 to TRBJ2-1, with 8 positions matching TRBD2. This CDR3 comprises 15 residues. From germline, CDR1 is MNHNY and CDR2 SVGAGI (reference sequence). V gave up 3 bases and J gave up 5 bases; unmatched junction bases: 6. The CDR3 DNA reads TGTGCCAGCAGTTATCTACTAGCGGAGGACAATGAGCAGTTCTTC. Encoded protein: CASSYLLAEDNEQFF.